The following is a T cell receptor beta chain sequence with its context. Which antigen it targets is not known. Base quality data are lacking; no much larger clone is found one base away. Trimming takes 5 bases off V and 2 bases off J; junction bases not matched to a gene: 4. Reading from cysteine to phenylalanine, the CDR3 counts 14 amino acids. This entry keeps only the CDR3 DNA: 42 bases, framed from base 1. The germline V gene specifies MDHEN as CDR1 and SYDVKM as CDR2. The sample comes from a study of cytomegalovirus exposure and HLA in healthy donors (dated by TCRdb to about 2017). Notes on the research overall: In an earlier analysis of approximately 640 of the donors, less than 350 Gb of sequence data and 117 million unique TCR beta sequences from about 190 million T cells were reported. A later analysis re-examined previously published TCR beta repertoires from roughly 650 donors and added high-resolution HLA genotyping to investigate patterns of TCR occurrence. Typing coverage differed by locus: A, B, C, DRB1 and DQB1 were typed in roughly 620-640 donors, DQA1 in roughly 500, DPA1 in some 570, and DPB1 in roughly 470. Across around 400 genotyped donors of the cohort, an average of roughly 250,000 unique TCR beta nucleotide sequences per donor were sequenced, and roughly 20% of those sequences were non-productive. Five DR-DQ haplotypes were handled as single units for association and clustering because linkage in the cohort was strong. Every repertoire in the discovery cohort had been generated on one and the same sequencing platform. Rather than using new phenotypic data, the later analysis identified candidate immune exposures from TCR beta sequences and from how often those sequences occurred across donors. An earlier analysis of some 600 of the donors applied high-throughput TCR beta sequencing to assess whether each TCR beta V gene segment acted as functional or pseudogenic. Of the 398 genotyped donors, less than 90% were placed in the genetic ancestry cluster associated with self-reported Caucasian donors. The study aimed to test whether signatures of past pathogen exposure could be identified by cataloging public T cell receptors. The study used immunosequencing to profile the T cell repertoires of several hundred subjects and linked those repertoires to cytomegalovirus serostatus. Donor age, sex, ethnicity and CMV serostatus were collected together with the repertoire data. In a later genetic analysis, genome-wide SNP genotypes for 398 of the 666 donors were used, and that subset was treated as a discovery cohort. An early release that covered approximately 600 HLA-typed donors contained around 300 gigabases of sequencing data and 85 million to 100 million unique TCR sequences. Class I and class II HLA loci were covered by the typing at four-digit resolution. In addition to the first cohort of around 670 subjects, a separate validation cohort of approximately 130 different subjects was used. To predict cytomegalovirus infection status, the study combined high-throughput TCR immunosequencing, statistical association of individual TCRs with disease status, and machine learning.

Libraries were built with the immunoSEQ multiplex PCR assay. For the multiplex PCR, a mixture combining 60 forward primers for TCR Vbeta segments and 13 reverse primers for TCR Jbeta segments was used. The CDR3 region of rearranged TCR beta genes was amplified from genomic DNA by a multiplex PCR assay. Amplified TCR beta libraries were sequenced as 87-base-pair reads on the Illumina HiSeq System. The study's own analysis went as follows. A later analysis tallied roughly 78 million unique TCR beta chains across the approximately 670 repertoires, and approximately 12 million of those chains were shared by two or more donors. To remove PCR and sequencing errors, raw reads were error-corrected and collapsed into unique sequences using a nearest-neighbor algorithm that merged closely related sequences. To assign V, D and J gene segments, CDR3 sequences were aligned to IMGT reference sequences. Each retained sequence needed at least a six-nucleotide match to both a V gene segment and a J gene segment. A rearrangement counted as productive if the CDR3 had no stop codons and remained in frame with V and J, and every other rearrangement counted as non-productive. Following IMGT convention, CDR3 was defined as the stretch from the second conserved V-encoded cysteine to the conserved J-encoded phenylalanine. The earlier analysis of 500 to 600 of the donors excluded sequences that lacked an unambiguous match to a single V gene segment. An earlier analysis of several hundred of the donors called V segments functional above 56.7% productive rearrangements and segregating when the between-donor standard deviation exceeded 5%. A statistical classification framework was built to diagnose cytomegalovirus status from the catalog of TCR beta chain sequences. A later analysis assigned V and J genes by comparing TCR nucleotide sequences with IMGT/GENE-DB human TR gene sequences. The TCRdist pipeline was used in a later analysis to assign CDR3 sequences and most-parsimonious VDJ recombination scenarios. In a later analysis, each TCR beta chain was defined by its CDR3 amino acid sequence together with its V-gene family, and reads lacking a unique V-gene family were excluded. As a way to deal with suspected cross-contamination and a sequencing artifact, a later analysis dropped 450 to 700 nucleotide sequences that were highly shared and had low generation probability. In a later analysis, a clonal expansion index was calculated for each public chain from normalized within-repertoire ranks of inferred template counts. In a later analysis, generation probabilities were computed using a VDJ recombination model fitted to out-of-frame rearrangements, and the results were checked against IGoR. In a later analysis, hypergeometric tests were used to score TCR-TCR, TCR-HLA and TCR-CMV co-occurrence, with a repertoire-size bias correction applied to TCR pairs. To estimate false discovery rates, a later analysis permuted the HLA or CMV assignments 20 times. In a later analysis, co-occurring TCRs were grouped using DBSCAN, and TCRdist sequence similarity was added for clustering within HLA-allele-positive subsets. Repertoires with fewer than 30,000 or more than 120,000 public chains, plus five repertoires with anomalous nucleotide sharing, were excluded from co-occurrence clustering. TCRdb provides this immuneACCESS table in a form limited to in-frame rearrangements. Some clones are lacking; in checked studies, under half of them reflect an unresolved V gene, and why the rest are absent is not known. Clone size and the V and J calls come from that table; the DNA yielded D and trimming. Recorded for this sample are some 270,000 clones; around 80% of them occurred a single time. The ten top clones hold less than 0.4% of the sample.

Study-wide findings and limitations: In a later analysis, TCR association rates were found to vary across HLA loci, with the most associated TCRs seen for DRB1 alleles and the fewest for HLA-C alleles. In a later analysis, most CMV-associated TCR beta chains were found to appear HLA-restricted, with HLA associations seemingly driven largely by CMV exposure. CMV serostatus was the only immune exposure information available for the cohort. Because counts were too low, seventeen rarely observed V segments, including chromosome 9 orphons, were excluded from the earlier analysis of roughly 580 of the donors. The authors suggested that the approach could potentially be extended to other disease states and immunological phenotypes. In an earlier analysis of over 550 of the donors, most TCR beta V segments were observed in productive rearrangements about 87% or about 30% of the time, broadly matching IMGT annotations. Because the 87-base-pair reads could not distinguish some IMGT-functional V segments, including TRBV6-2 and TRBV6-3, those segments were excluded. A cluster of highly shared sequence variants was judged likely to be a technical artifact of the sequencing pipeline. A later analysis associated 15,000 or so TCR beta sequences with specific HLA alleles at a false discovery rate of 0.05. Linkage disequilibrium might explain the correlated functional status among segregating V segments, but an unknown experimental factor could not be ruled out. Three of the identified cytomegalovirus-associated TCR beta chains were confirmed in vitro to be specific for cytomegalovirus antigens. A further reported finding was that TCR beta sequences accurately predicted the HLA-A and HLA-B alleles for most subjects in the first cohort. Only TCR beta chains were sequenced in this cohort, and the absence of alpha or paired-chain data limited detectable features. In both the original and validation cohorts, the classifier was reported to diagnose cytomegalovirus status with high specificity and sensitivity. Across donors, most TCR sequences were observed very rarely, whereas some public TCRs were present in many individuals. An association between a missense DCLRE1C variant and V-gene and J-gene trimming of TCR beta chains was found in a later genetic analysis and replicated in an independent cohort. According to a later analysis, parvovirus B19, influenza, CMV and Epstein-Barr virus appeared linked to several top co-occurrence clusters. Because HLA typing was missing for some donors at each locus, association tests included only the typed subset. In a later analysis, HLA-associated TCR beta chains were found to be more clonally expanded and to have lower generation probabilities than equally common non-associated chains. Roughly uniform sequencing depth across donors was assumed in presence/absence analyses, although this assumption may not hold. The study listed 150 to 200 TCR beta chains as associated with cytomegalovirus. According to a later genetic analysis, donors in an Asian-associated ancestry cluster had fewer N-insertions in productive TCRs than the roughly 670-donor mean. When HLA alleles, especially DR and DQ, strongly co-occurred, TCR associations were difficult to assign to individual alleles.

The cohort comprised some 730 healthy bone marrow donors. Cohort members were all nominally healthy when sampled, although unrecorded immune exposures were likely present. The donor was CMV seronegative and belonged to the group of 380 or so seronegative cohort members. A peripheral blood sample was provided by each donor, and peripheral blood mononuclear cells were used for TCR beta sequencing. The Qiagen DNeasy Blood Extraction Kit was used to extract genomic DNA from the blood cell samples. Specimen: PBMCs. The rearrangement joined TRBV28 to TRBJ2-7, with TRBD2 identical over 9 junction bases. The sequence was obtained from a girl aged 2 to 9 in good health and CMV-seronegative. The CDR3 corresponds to CASSRLAATYEQYF. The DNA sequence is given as TGTGCCAGCAGTCGACTAGCGGCCACCTACGAGCAGTACTTC.